This T cell receptor (beta chain) was found in a study of blood T cell repertoires in COVID-19. In the study overall: Both acute and convalescent COVID-19 samples were obtained from the United States, Italy and Spain. Sample material is recorded as cDNA or gDNA derived from T cells, B-cell-depleted T cells, or PBMCs.

In the study's own analysis: Amplification from reference gene primers served as the basis for estimated nucleated cell counts. Method: immunoSEQ multiplex PCR; TCRdb's copy keeps in-frame clones and lacks some. V, J and clone size derive from that table, while D and trimming were established from the DNA sequence. The data hold 25,000 to 35,000 clones, with approximately 88% observed a single time. The CDR3 covers 18 residues. From germline, CDR1 is SGHTA and CDR2 FQGNSA. Trimming took 3 bases from V and 8 from J; bases not matched to a gene: 15. The sample consisted of peripheral blood. The receptor was isolated from a human donor in a cohort sampled during active COVID-19. The rearrangement links TRBV7-2 to TRBJ1-4; TRBD1 matches at 10 bases. The CDR3 spells CASSFSVRQDRGKEKLFF. CDR3 DNA: TGTGCCAGCAGCTTTAGTGTCCGGCAGGACAGGGGGAAGGAAAAACTGTTTTTT.